The present entry profiles one T cell receptor (beta chain) with its context. What it recognizes is unknown. CDR1 LNHNV and CDR2 YYDKDF come from the germline V gene (reference sequence). Trimming pared 0 bases from V and 3 bases from J, leaving 11 bases between. The CDR3 extends over 15 amino acids. Graves' hyperthyroidism was deemed stable absent ophthalmopathy progression within 18 months. The sample comes from a study of T cells in Graves' hyperthyroidism and ophthalmopathy. Using RNA transcripts as the source, TCR beta CDR3 regions were amplified. Initially, a first-round RT-PCR of the TCR CDR3 employed the HTBI primer set. TCRdb called the multiplex PCR reads again in MiXCR, with one record for every CDR3 protein. The table has 500,000 to 700,000 distinct CDR3 sequences, around 17% seen once. Findings and limits, study-wide: Ophthalmopathy and stable hyperthyroidism were told apart by a 13 V-J model. In blood, most of the thyroid clonotypes expanded above 0.001 were also present.

The receptor comes from a woman under 30 with Graves' hyperthyroidism. This chain links TRBV15 with TRBJ1-1; the D gene is possibly TRBD1 (6 bases). The specimen was blood. The CDR3 DNA is TGTGCCACCAGCAGAGAAGGGGGTCTGGACACTGAAGCTTTCTTT. It translates to CATSREGGLDTEAFF.